Below, 7 T cell receptor beta chains from the same sample are listed, as sequenced in a study of T cell repertoires in cytomegalovirus infection. For these receptors, no antigen is known. TCRdb reprocessed the reads via MiXCR and lists one record per CDR3 protein. The sample includes hundreds of thousands of distinct CDR3 sequences, roughly a third of them seen just once. Here the sequenced sample was cultured PBMCs, taken from culture after CMV antigen stimulation. The receptors here all came from a human donor in good health (CMV status not recorded). Some clones in this sample may be carry-over from other donors' samples.

The V gene is TRBV6-8, the J gene TRBJ1-5; 9 nucleotides match TRBD1. V gave up 7 bases and J gave up 4 bases; unmatched junction bases: 11. Germline V lookup: CDR1 MNHGY, CDR2 SAAAGT. The CDR3 runs 16 residues. The CDR3 loop reads CASTVSTGGGNQPQHF. CDR3 DNA sequence: TGTGCCAGCACCGTCTCTACAGGGGGCGGGAATCAGCCCCAGCATTTT.

A few counts support this clonotype. The rearrangement links TRBV6-5 to TRBJ1-2, with TRBD1 matching 7 bases. CDR1 is MNHEY, CDR2 SVGAGI, per germline. Trimming took 6 bases from V and 3 from J; bases not matched to a gene: 7. This CDR3 region has 14 residues. CDR3: CASSTGVRDYGYTF. CDR3 nucleotide sequence: TGTGCCAGCAGCACAGGGGTTCGTGACTATGGCTACACCTTC.

This chain connects TRBV5-5 to TRBJ2-1; 14 nucleotides line up with TRBD2. This CDR3 has 16 amino acids. After removal of 0 bases from V and 10 bases from J, the junction contained 6 bases not matched to a gene. Germline V gives CDR1 SGHKS, CDR2 YYEKEE (reference sequence). The CDR3 is CASSLAGLAGAREQFF. CDR3 sequence (DNA): TGTGCCAGCAGCTTGGCGGGACTAGCGGGAGCAAGAGAGCAGTTCTTC. The full variable domain, with the rest looked up from reference TRBV5-5 and TRBJ2-1, is DAGVTQSPTHLIKTRGQQVTLRCSPISGHKSVSWYQQVLGQGPQFIFQYYEKEERGRGNFPDRFSARQFPNYSSELNVNALLLGDSALYLCASSLAGLAGAREQFFGPGTRLTVL.

This clonotype was detected a few times. This chain connects TRBV7-2 to TRBJ2-3, with 10 positions matching TRBD1. J was trimmed by 2 bases and V by 4 bases; bases with no gene match: 3. The V gene's germline CDR1 is SGHTA and CDR2 FQGNSA. This CDR3 is 15 amino acids long. The CDR3 sequence: CASSSGQGVTDTQYF. The CDR3 DNA follows: TGTGCCAGCAGCTCCGGACAGGGGGTCACAGATACGCAGTATTTT.

The chain joins TRBV7-8 to TRBJ1-1; 10 bases align to TRBD1. CDR1 is SGHVS and CDR2 is FQNEAQ in the germline V gene. Losses at the gene ends were 2 bases for V and 1 base for J; bases not matched to a gene: 16. The CDR3 length is 20 residues. The chain's CDR3 is CASSLRGGGTGETPNTEAFF. The CDR3 nucleotides read TGTGCCAGCAGCTTAAGAGGGGGGGGGACAGGGGAGACTCCGAACACTGAAGCTTTCTTT. Full variable domain (rest looked up from reference TRBV7-8 and TRBJ1-1): GAGVSQSPRYKVAKRGQDVALRCDPISGHVSLFWYQQALGQGPEFLTYFQNEAQLDKSGLPSDRFFAERPEGSVSTLKIQRTQQEDSAVYLCASSLRGGGTGETPNTEAFFGQGTRLTVV.

This clonotype has more than one count but fewer than ten. The chain uses TRBV28 and TRBJ2-5, with 7 bases lining up with TRBD1. The CDR3 has 15 amino acids. Germline lookup yields CDR1 MDHEN and CDR2 SYDVKM. Trimming removed 5 bases from V and 2 bases from J; junction bases left unmatched: 8. This chain's CDR3 is CASSPRQGLQETQYF. CDR3 DNA sequence: TGTGCCAGCAGTCCACGACAGGGCCTACAAGAGACCCAGTACTTC.

This clonotype was counted between two and nine times. The V gene is TRBV6-4, the J gene TRBJ1-5; a weak D match, TRBD1 (6 bases). The CDR3 spans 20 residues. Trimming pared 6 bases from V and 2 bases from J, leaving 29 bases between. Looked up from germline, CDR1 is MRHNA and CDR2 is SNTAGT. The CDR3 loop reads CASRTGVLRQKRGGNQPQHF. CDR3 DNA sequence: TGTGCCAGCAGGACAGGCGTATTAAGACAGAAACGGGGAGGCAATCAGCCCCAGCATTTT.